A selection of T cell receptor beta chains follows, all from one sample in a study of shared clonotypes between healthy human individuals. Profiled with immunoSEQ multiplex PCR; TCRdb holds only in-frame clones, not every one. The data hold 1.4 million to 1.5 million clones, with roughly 97% observed a single time. Sequencing used naive CD4+ T cells sorted from blood. These receptors were collected from a man in his thirties or forties in good health. Each CDR3 is given with its conserved first and last residue. The D gene is left open where the match is weak.

CDR3 DNA: TGTGCCACCAGACCCCCGGGAGGAACCTACAATGAGCAGTTCTTC; CDR3 protein: CATRPPGGTYNEQFF; V gene: TRBV15; J gene: TRBJ2-1; D gene: TRBD2
CDR3 DNA: TGTGCCAGCAGCCACCTAGCGGGAGATCGAGAGACCCAGTACTTC; CDR3 protein: CASSHLAGDRETQYF; V gene: TRBV21-1; J gene: TRBJ2-5; D gene: -
CDR3 DNA: TGTGCCAGCAGCTTGGGCCAAGAGACCCAGTACTTC; CDR3 protein: CASSLGQETQYF; V gene: TRBV5-4; J gene: TRBJ2-5; D gene: -
CDR3 DNA: TGTGCCAGCAGCCCAGTGTCTAGCGGAAGCACAGATACGCAGTATTTT; CDR3 protein: CASSPVSSGSTDTQYF; V gene: TRBV5-5; J gene: TRBJ2-3; D gene: TRBD2
CDR3 DNA: TGTGCCAGCAGCTTGCTAGGGACAGGGGAGTACTATGGCTACACCTTC; CDR3 protein: CASSLLGTGEYYGYTF; V gene: TRBV5-8; J gene: TRBJ1-2; D gene: TRBD1
CDR3 DNA: TGTGCCAGCAGCCCAGGACAGGGGGCTACCAAAAACATTCAGTACTTC; CDR3 protein: CASSPGQGATKNIQYF; V gene: TRBV7-2; J gene: TRBJ2-4; D gene: TRBD1
CDR3 DNA: TGTGCCACCGGGACGGAAAGCTCTGGGGCCAACGTCCTGACTTTC; CDR3 protein: CATGTESSGANVLTF; V gene: TRBV28; J gene: TRBJ2-6; D gene: -
CDR3 DNA: TGCGCCAGCAGCCTCGCCCGGTACAATGAGCAGTTCTTC; CDR3 protein: CASSLARYNEQFF; V gene: TRBV4-1; J gene: TRBJ2-1; D gene: -
CDR3 DNA: TGTGCCAGCTCACGAAGCGGCAGCGAAAAACTGTTTTTT; CDR3 protein: CASSRSGSEKLFF; V gene: TRBV18; J gene: TRBJ1-4; D gene: -
CDR3 DNA: TGTGCCAGCAGTTTAGCGTTTGGGGGCGCCGGAAACACCATATATTTT; CDR3 protein: CASSLAFGGAGNTIYF; V gene: TRBV27; J gene: TRBJ1-3; D gene: -
CDR3 DNA: TGCGCCAGCAGCTTGGTTCTAGCTGGGGGGAGAGAGCAGTACTTC; CDR3 protein: CASSLVLAGGREQYF; V gene: TRBV5-1; J gene: TRBJ2-7; D gene: -